The TCR beta chain under discussion was sequenced for a study of T cells expressing NK-cell markers. About the research overall: CD3+CD56+NKG2C+, CD3+CD56+NKG2C- and CD3+CD56-NKG2C+ T cells, once sorted, supplied the TCR beta repertoires. Within the sequenced cohort of eight donors, seven exhibited HCMV seropositivity and one was seronegative.

Notes on this clonotype: The antigen is not known.

Points from the study as a whole: These clonotypes also led the CD3+CD56-NKG2C+ fraction in a handful of donors.

The germline gives CDR1 DFQATT, CDR2 SNEGSKA (reference sequence). This CDR3 is built from 13 residues. From the 5' RACE reads, TCRdb lists one entry per CDR3 protein and no DNA. The sample holds 140,000 to 150,000 distinct CDR3 sequences. The specimen was blood T cells: a sorted CD56 or NKG2C T cell subset, CD4+ or CD8+ T cells, or bulk PBMC T cells (not recorded which). The TCR was taken from a man aged 18 to 30 in good health. The chain carries TRBV20-1 and TRBJ2-3; as DNA is missing, the TRBD1 call by TCRdb cannot be tested. CDR3 in amino acids: CSARVVGADTQYF.